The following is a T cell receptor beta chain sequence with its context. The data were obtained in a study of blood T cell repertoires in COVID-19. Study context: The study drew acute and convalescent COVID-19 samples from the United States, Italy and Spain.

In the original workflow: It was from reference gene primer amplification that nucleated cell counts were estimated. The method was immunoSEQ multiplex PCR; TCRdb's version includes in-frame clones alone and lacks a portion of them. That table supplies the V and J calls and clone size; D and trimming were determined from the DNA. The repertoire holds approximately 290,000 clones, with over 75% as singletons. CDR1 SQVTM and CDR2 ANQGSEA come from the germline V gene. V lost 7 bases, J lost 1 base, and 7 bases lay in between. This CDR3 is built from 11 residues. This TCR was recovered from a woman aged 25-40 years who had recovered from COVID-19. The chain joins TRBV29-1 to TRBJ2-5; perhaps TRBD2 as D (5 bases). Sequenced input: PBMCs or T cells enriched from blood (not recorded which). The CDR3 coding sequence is TGCAGCGAAGCGGCCCAAGAGACCCAGTACTTC. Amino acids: CSEAAQETQYF. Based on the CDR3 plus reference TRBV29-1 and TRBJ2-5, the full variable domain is SAVISQKPSRDICQRGTSLTIQCQVDSQVTMMFWYRQQPGQSLTLIATANQGSEATYESGFVIDKFPISRPNLTFSTLTVSNMSPEDSSIYLCSEAAQETQYFGPGTRLLVL.